The T cell receptor (beta chain) described here comes from a study of Graves' ophthalmopathy and Graves' hyperthyroidism. Findings and caveats of the study: Most expanded clonotypes from thyroid (those above 0.001 frequency) were also found in blood.

Amplified TCR beta CDR3 regions were obtained using RNA transcripts as template. HTBI primers primed a first-round RT-PCR, and a second-round multiplex PCR followed. TCRdb re-called the multiplex PCR reads through MiXCR, storing one row per CDR3 protein. Of just over 600,000 distinct CDR3 sequences in the sample, roughly 20% were seen once. Concerning this clonotype: Its antigen is still unknown.

Losses at the gene ends were 5 bases for V and 2 bases for J; bases not matched to a gene: 4. Germline CDR1 and CDR2: DFQATT and SNEGSKA (reference sequence). The CDR3 is 13 residues long. Hyperthyroidism patients, all newly diagnosed, had under 2 months' duration and ages of 18 to 65. Other autoimmune diseases, uncontrolled infections, pregnancy or lactation excluded patients from enrollment. Diagnoses were established from clinical symptoms, serum thyroxine, TRAb, thyroid ultrasound and orbital computed tomography. V and J are TRBV20-1 and TRBJ2-5; TRBD2 aligns across 8 bases. Material: peripheral blood. The receptor was isolated from a woman between 18 and 29 years old with stable Graves' hyperthyroidism. Some clones in this sample may be carry-over from other donors' samples. CDR3 sequence (DNA): TGCAGTGCTGGCGGACTAGCTCAAGAGACCCAGTACTTC. Amino acid sequence: CSAGGLAQETQYF.